This TCR beta chain was recorded in a study of post-analysis software for immune sequencing data (dated by TCRdb to about 2015). Looking at the study overall: Relapsing-remitting, secondary progressive and progressive-relapsing multiple sclerosis were recorded as disease courses, and subtype annotation was lacking for some patients. Patient repertoires were compared against ten to eleven previously published healthy control repertoires from donors aged roughly 6 to 28 years. A subset of samples was prepared in parallel using single-end sample barcoding, then pooled and co-amplified after Illumina adapter ligation. The paper as a whole reports these results and caveats: Significantly higher frequencies in patients than in controls were found for roughly 5 TRBV segments, including TRBV5-6, TRBV5-1 and TRBV20-1. Direct clustering with F measure showed strong co-clustering of samples prepared in the same batch, prompting a batch-effect correction. The control group was slightly older than the multiple sclerosis patient group. Significantly lower normalized Chao1 diversity was found in multiple sclerosis patients than in controls, suggesting substantial peripheral T-cell clonal expansion.

Library creation used PCR. Sequenced using an Illumina HiSeq 2500. Unique molecular identifiers were incorporated into TCR beta cDNA libraries to reduce PCR and sequencing biases. Per 1 to 10 million input T cells, approximately 500,000 cDNA molecules were obtained, such that each molecule approximated one T cell. The patient libraries were prepared and sequenced using the same protocol as the earlier healthy control dataset. Within a given batch, samples were prepared together, multiplexed and sequenced on the same HiSeq lane. From the authors' description of their analysis: Raw barcoded reads were processed with MIGEC, discarding single-read molecular identifier groups before consensus assembly and CDR3 extraction. Clonotype tables were post-analysed with VDJtools, and diversity was normalized by down-sampling all datasets to the smallest sample size. Repertoire overlap clustering matched CDR3 amino acid but not nucleotide sequences to correct batch-related cross-sample contamination. Starting from the raw public reads, TCRdb applied fastp trimming at Q25, assembled clones with MiXCR and retained in-frame beta chains. Here each entry gathers all rows of one CDR3 protein and keeps the most common genes and DNA. The V and J calls reflect TCRdb's pipeline rather than the authors' work. The sample table records about 770,000 distinct CDR3 sequences; approximately 44% of these occur just once. Approximately 4.4% of the sample comes from the top ten.

Trimming at the junction amounts to 0 bases on V and 3 bases on J, and the germline ends lie 7 bases apart. CDR1 and CDR2 (LNHNV, YYDKDF) derive from the germline V gene (reference sequence). From cysteine to phenylalanine, the CDR3 is 14 amino acids long. CDR3 DNA only is kept here, 42 bases in frame from base 1. To demonstrate the VDJtools post-analysis software, the study profiled TCR beta repertoires from the peripheral blood of approximately twelve young patients with multiple sclerosis. The multiple sclerosis patients were children and adolescents ranging in age from about 6 to 17 years. This clonotype was picked up a small number of times. Its specific antigen is unknown. Qualities for individual bases were not recorded, and no much larger clone is one base off.

The chain uses TRBV15 and TRBJ2-3, with the D gene uncertain. Material for sequencing was blood. The sequence came from a girl under 18 with multiple sclerosis. The DNA sequence reads TGTGCCACCAGCAGAGATTATAGAACAGATACGCAGTATTTT. Its translation reads: CATSRDYRTDTQYF.